This is a list of T cell receptor beta chains from one sample in a study of cytomegalovirus exposure and HLA in healthy donors. The method was immunoSEQ multiplex PCR; TCRdb's version includes in-frame clones alone and lacks a portion of them. Of 150,000 to 200,000 clones listed, around 86% are singletons. Sequenced sample: PBMCs. The receptors were sampled from a woman between 18 and 30 years old in good health and CMV-seronegative. Both conserved end residues are part of each CDR3. Each record gives: D gene, V gene, clone size, J gene, CDR3 DNA, CDR3 protein. D genes are given only for firm matches. Expanded clones are given a class, and other clones once, few, many or no size at all.

d_call: -; v_call: TRBV9; clone_size: -; j_call: TRBJ1-1; cdr3_nt: TGTGCCAGCAGCGTAGCGGGGAACACTGAAGCTTTCTTT; cdr3_aa: CASSVAGNTEAFF
d_call: TRBD1; v_call: TRBV6-6; clone_size: -; j_call: TRBJ2-7; cdr3_nt: TGTGCCAGCGAGACAGGGAATCGGTACGAGCAGTACTTC; cdr3_aa: CASETGNRYEQYF
d_call: TRBD1; v_call: TRBV5-6; clone_size: -; j_call: TRBJ1-4; cdr3_nt: TGTGCCAGCCACTTTCGGCAGGGGGCTCGGGGTGAAAAACTGTTTTTT; cdr3_aa: CASHFRQGARGEKLFF
d_call: -; v_call: TRBV5-1; clone_size: -; j_call: TRBJ1-6; cdr3_nt: TGCGCCAGCAGCTTAAGCCACAGGGCCGGAACCGGCTCCTATAATTCACCCCTCCACTTT; cdr3_aa: CASSLSHRAGTGSYNSPLHF
d_call: -; v_call: TRBV6-4; clone_size: -; j_call: TRBJ2-1; cdr3_nt: TGTGCCAGCAGTGCGGGGGTTTCCTACAATGAGCAGTTCTTC; cdr3_aa: CASSAGVSYNEQFF
d_call: -; v_call: TRBV5-5; clone_size: -; j_call: TRBJ2-1; cdr3_nt: TGTGCCAGCAGCTTGGCCGAGGTTTACAATGAGCAGTTCTTC; cdr3_aa: CASSLAEVYNEQFF
d_call: -; v_call: TRBV27; clone_size: -; j_call: TRBJ2-7; cdr3_nt: TGTGCCAGCAGTTTTAGAAATCACGAGCAGTACTTC; cdr3_aa: CASSFRNHEQYF
d_call: -; v_call: TRBV27; clone_size: -; j_call: TRBJ2-3; cdr3_nt: TGTGCCAGCACCACTGGACTGCCGTGGGATACGCAGTATTTT; cdr3_aa: CASTTGLPWDTQYF
d_call: TRBD1; v_call: TRBV30; clone_size: -; j_call: TRBJ2-3; cdr3_nt: TGTGCCTGGAGTGCCCGACAGGGGTTGGCAGATACGCAGTATTTT; cdr3_aa: CAWSARQGLADTQYF
d_call: TRBD1; v_call: TRBV4-1; clone_size: -; j_call: TRBJ1-2; cdr3_nt: TGCGCCAGCAGAAGGACAGGGGGAAAGGATGGCTACACCTTC; cdr3_aa: CASRRTGGKDGYTF
d_call: -; v_call: TRBV6-1; clone_size: few; j_call: TRBJ2-5; cdr3_nt: TGTGCCAGCAGTGACCTAAGCAGGTCCCAAGAGACCCAGTACTTC; cdr3_aa: CASSDLSRSQETQYF
d_call: TRBD1; v_call: TRBV6-5; clone_size: -; j_call: TRBJ2-3; cdr3_nt: TGTGCCAGCAGTTACGCGACAGGGATCGCAGATACGCAGTATTTT; cdr3_aa: CASSYATGIADTQYF
d_call: TRBD2; v_call: TRBV29-1; clone_size: -; j_call: TRBJ2-7; cdr3_nt: TGCAGCGTCCTAATAGCGGGGCCCTACGAGCAGTACTTC; cdr3_aa: CSVLIAGPYEQYF
d_call: -; v_call: TRBV6-1; clone_size: -; j_call: TRBJ2-1; cdr3_nt: TGTGCCAGCAGTCGGTCCTACAATGAGCAGTTCTTC; cdr3_aa: CASSRSYNEQFF
d_call: TRBD1; v_call: TRBV2; clone_size: -; j_call: TRBJ1-2; cdr3_nt: TGTGCCAGCAGTGCTCGGGACAGGGGATTCTATGGCTACACCTTC; cdr3_aa: CASSARDRGFYGYTF
d_call: TRBD1; v_call: TRBV6-6; clone_size: -; j_call: TRBJ1-2; cdr3_nt: TGTGCCAGCAGTTCCCCCGGGACAGGGGCGCGGGATGGCTACACCTTC; cdr3_aa: CASSSPGTGARDGYTF
d_call: -; v_call: TRBV2; clone_size: -; j_call: TRBJ2-3; cdr3_nt: TGTGCCAGCAGTGAGTCAGATGCGCAGTATTTT; cdr3_aa: CASSESDAQYF
d_call: -; v_call: TRBV5-1; clone_size: once; j_call: TRBJ2-5; cdr3_nt: TGCGCCAGCAGCTTGGTGGGGGGACAAGAGACCCAGTACTTC; cdr3_aa: CASSLVGGQETQYF
d_call: -; v_call: TRBV6-1; clone_size: -; j_call: TRBJ2-7; cdr3_nt: TGTGCCAGCAGTGAATTCCCGGTTGGGGCCTACGAGCAGTACTTC; cdr3_aa: CASSEFPVGAYEQYF
d_call: -; v_call: TRBV5-1; clone_size: few; j_call: TRBJ1-2; cdr3_nt: TGCGCCAGCAGCTTGGGTGAGAACTATGGCTACACCTTC; cdr3_aa: CASSLGENYGYTF
d_call: -; v_call: TRBV15; clone_size: -; j_call: TRBJ2-5; cdr3_nt: TGTGCCACCAGCAGAGCAACAGGGCGCCTAGAGACCCAGTACTTC; cdr3_aa: CATSRATGRLETQYF
d_call: TRBD2; v_call: TRBV5-4; clone_size: -; j_call: TRBJ2-1; cdr3_nt: TGTGCCAGCAGCTTGGGTGCGGTAGCGGGGCAAAGCAATGAGCAGTTCTTC; cdr3_aa: CASSLGAVAGQSNEQFF
d_call: -; v_call: TRBV7-9; clone_size: -; j_call: TRBJ2-7; cdr3_nt: TGTGCCAGCAGCCCCGGACAGCCCCTTGGGTTGGATCGTGAGCAGTACTTC; cdr3_aa: CASSPGQPLGLDREQYF
d_call: -; v_call: TRBV28; clone_size: -; j_call: TRBJ1-5; cdr3_nt: TGTGCCAGCAGTTTTCCCGGGGGGACGGGGCAGCCCCAGCATTTT; cdr3_aa: CASSFPGGTGQPQHF
d_call: TRBD1; v_call: TRBV19; clone_size: -; j_call: TRBJ2-1; cdr3_nt: TGTGCCAGTAGTATAGTGGGGACAGGGGCGATTGAGCAGTTCTTC; cdr3_aa: CASSIVGTGAIEQFF
d_call: -; v_call: TRBV6-5; clone_size: few; j_call: TRBJ1-1; cdr3_nt: TGTGCCAGCACAGGGGCCATGAACACTGAAGCTTTCTTT; cdr3_aa: CASTGAMNTEAFF
d_call: -; v_call: TRBV15; clone_size: -; j_call: TRBJ1-4; cdr3_nt: TGTGCCACCAGCAGTGAGCCAGGGGCCCTAGAAAAACTGTTTTTT; cdr3_aa: CATSSEPGALEKLFF
d_call: -; v_call: TRBV7-2; clone_size: -; j_call: TRBJ2-7; cdr3_nt: TGTGCCAGCAGCCCGCAACAGGTATACGAGCAGTACTTC; cdr3_aa: CASSPQQVYEQYF
d_call: -; v_call: TRBV9; clone_size: few; j_call: TRBJ1-5; cdr3_nt: TGTGCCAGCAGCGTAGGACAGGATAGCAATCAGCCCCAGCATTTT; cdr3_aa: CASSVGQDSNQPQHF
d_call: -; v_call: TRBV30; clone_size: -; j_call: TRBJ2-5; cdr3_nt: TGTGCCTGGAGCCTAGGGGCACAAGAGACCCAGTACTTC; cdr3_aa: CAWSLGAQETQYF
d_call: TRBD2; v_call: TRBV4-3; clone_size: -; j_call: TRBJ2-1; cdr3_nt: TGCGCCAGCAGCCAAGAGACTAGCCGGCGTGAGCAGTTCTTC; cdr3_aa: CASSQETSRREQFF
d_call: TRBD2; v_call: TRBV6-5; clone_size: -; j_call: TRBJ2-3; cdr3_nt: TGTGCCAGCAAACTCTCCGGGGGGGATACGCAGTATTTT; cdr3_aa: CASKLSGGDTQYF
d_call: -; v_call: TRBV29-1; clone_size: -; j_call: TRBJ1-2; cdr3_nt: TGCACGGTACGGGGGGGGACTAACTATGGCTACACCTTC; cdr3_aa: CTVRGGTNYGYTF
d_call: -; v_call: TRBV7-2; clone_size: -; j_call: TRBJ1-1; cdr3_nt: TGTGCCAGCAGCCAGCGGGGCAGCCGTGAAGCTTTCTTT; cdr3_aa: CASSQRGSREAFF
d_call: TRBD2; v_call: TRBV27; clone_size: -; j_call: TRBJ2-7; cdr3_nt: TGTGCCAGCAGTCGACGGACTAGCGGATCCTACGAGCAGTACTTC; cdr3_aa: CASSRRTSGSYEQYF
d_call: TRBD1; v_call: TRBV6-6; clone_size: -; j_call: TRBJ1-4; cdr3_nt: TGTGCCACAGGACAGGGATTCGAAAAACTGTTTTTT; cdr3_aa: CATGQGFEKLFF
d_call: -; v_call: TRBV19; clone_size: -; j_call: TRBJ2-1; cdr3_nt: TGTGCCAGTAGTCCCGGGACTTCTGAGCAGTTCTTC; cdr3_aa: CASSPGTSEQFF
d_call: TRBD1; v_call: TRBV10-3; clone_size: -; j_call: TRBJ1-2; cdr3_nt: TGTGCCATCAGCGGACAGGCAAACTCCTATGGCTACACCTTC; cdr3_aa: CAISGQANSYGYTF
d_call: -; v_call: TRBV5-1; clone_size: once; j_call: TRBJ2-3; cdr3_nt: TGCGCCAGCGGAGCGGGCGATAACACAGATACGCAGTATTTT; cdr3_aa: CASGAGDNTDTQYF
d_call: -; v_call: TRBV5-1; clone_size: -; j_call: TRBJ1-6; cdr3_nt: TGCGCCAGCAGCTTGGAGCCAGGGTCGGATTCACCCCTCCACTTT; cdr3_aa: CASSLEPGSDSPLHF
d_call: TRBD1; v_call: TRBV15; clone_size: few; j_call: TRBJ2-3; cdr3_nt: TGTGCCACCAGCAGACCGGGGACAGGGGACCGCACAGATACGCAGTATTTT; cdr3_aa: CATSRPGTGDRTDTQYF
d_call: TRBD2; v_call: TRBV5-4; clone_size: -; j_call: TRBJ2-7; cdr3_nt: TGTGCCAGCAGCTTAGTCGCGGGAGGAATCTCCTACGAGCAGTACTTC; cdr3_aa: CASSLVAGGISYEQYF
d_call: TRBD1; v_call: TRBV19; clone_size: -; j_call: TRBJ1-1; cdr3_nt: TGTGCCAGTAGTATAGCCTCCGGGACAGGGGGAAAAGCTTTCTTT; cdr3_aa: CASSIASGTGGKAFF
d_call: -; v_call: TRBV6-1; clone_size: -; j_call: TRBJ2-7; cdr3_nt: TGTGCCAGCACCCTCGGGGGTTACGAGCAGTACTTC; cdr3_aa: CASTLGGYEQYF
d_call: -; v_call: TRBV7-9; clone_size: few; j_call: TRBJ1-3; cdr3_nt: TGTGCCAGCAGCTTAGACAGGGTGCGCAGAAACACCATATATTTT; cdr3_aa: CASSLDRVRRNTIYF
d_call: -; v_call: TRBV30; clone_size: -; j_call: TRBJ1-2; cdr3_nt: TGTGCCTGGTCCCCCGAGGGCAGCTGGTATGGCTACACCTTC; cdr3_aa: CAWSPEGSWYGYTF
d_call: TRBD1; v_call: TRBV6-5; clone_size: once; j_call: TRBJ1-1; cdr3_nt: TGTGCCAGCAGTTACTACAGGGGGCTAACCACTGAAGCTTTCTTT; cdr3_aa: CASSYYRGLTTEAFF
d_call: -; v_call: TRBV7-3; clone_size: -; j_call: TRBJ1-5; cdr3_nt: TGTGCCAGCAGCTTACCCTACCGCCAGGGCAATCAGCCCCAGCATTTT; cdr3_aa: CASSLPYRQGNQPQHF
d_call: -; v_call: TRBV7-6; clone_size: -; j_call: TRBJ2-7; cdr3_nt: TGTGCCAGCAGCCTGTTGGCTGAAACATACGAGCAGTACTTC; cdr3_aa: CASSLLAETYEQYF
d_call: -; v_call: TRBV5-1; clone_size: -; j_call: TRBJ2-1; cdr3_nt: TGCGCCAGCAGCTCTACAGGGTCTGCTAGTGAGCAGTTCTTC; cdr3_aa: CASSSTGSASEQFF
d_call: -; v_call: TRBV5-1; clone_size: -; j_call: TRBJ1-5; cdr3_nt: TGCGCCAGCAGCGCGGAGGGGTCCCTCGGCAATCAGCCCCAGCATTTT; cdr3_aa: CASSAEGSLGNQPQHF
d_call: TRBD1; v_call: TRBV7-9; clone_size: -; j_call: TRBJ1-4; cdr3_nt: TGTGCCAGCAGCTTAGGGACAGGGGGCTTAACTAATGAAAAACTGTTTTTT; cdr3_aa: CASSLGTGGLTNEKLFF
d_call: TRBD1; v_call: TRBV7-9; clone_size: -; j_call: TRBJ2-3; cdr3_nt: TGTGCCAGCAGCCCCGGACAGGGGATGGCAGATACGCAGTATTTT; cdr3_aa: CASSPGQGMADTQYF
d_call: TRBD1; v_call: TRBV28; clone_size: once; j_call: TRBJ2-7; cdr3_nt: TGTGCCAGCACCATGTCCAGGGGGCCATCCTACGAGCAGTACTTC; cdr3_aa: CASTMSRGPSYEQYF
d_call: -; v_call: TRBV5-8; clone_size: -; j_call: TRBJ2-2; cdr3_nt: TGTGCCAGCAGGACCGGGACACACACCGGGGAGCTGTTTTTT; cdr3_aa: CASRTGTHTGELFF